Below, 23 T cell receptor beta chains from the same sample are listed, as sequenced in a study of shared clonotypes between healthy human individuals. Generated by immunoSEQ multiplex PCR, the TCRdb table keeps only in-frame clones and is missing some. The data hold 450,000 to 500,000 clones, with more than 65% observed a single time. The specimen was PBMCs. Receptor source: a woman aged 40 to 50 in good health. Some clones in this sample may be carry-over from other donors' samples.

Remarks on this clone: A far more abundant clone sits one base away, making this likely a read error. Since no conserved phenylalanine or tryptophan closes the CDR3, a read error is the likely cause. The chain couples TRBV7-2 to TRBJ1-2; D not certain. Trimming shortened V by 7 bases and J by 8 bases, and 17 bases separated the two germline ends. CDR3 size: 13 residues. Per the germline V gene, CDR1 is SGHTA and CDR2 is FQGNSA. This chain's CDR3 is CASTEDPLGGYTL. For the CDR3, the DNA is TGTGCCAGCACCGAAGACCCTCTGGGGGGCTACACCTTA.

For this clone: Different DNA sequences within this sample yield the same CDR3. The V and J genes are TRBV9 and TRBJ2-1, with D possibly TRBD1 on 5 matching bases. Trimming shortened V by 0 bases and J by 2 bases, and 6 bases separated the two germline ends. Per germline, CDR1 SGDLS and CDR2 YYNGEE. The CDR3 is 14 amino acids. CDR3 in DNA: TGTGCCAGCAGCGTAGGGACAACCTACAATGAGCAGTTCTTC. This codes for CASSVGTTYNEQFF.

The chain recombines TRBV5-6 with TRBJ2-3; tentative D call: TRBD2 (5 bases). In germline, CDR1 is SGHDT, CDR2 YYEEEE. V was shortened by 4 bases and J by 1 base, with 13 bases between the two germline ends. The CDR3 spans 15 residues. The CDR3 protein is CASSPLGSGTDTQYF. The CDR3 DNA follows: TGTGCCAGCAGCCCGCTGGGGAGTGGCACAGATACGCAGTATTTT.

This clone was observed at least ten times. The sample holds other DNA sequences that translate to the same CDR3. This chain connects TRBV19 to TRBJ2-5, with TRBD1 matching over 8 bases. Germline CDR1 LNHDA, CDR2 SQIVND (reference sequence). The V and J ends lost 4 bases and 5 bases, in that order; junction bases with no gene match: 6. The CDR3 has 14 amino acids. The CDR3 loop reads CASSTLTGVETQYF. The CDR3 DNA is TGTGCCAGTAGTACCCTGACAGGGGTGGAGACCCAGTACTTC.

This chain joins TRBV6-5 and TRBJ1-5, with TRBD1 matching over 8 bases. Unmatched junction bases numbered 3, after V lost 5 bases and J lost 0 bases. This CDR3 is 15 amino acids long. The V gene's germline CDR1 is MNHEY and CDR2 SVGAGI. In nucleotides, the CDR3 is TGTGCCAGCAGTCGGACAGGGATTAGCAATCAGCCCCAGCATTTT. It codes for CASSRTGISNQPQHF.

The rearrangement uses TRBV27 and TRBJ1-1, with D maybe TRBD1 (5 bases). Trimming shortened V by 2 bases and J by 3 bases, and 19 bases separated the two germline ends. CDR1 and CDR2 from the germline V gene are MNHEY and SMNVEV (reference sequence). The length of the CDR3 is 17 residues. The CDR3 loop reads CASSLTGVPMGDTEAFF. The CDR3 DNA reads as TGTGCCAGCAGTTTAACGGGGGTCCCAATGGGTGACACTGAAGCTTTCTTT.

This chain uses TRBV6-6 with TRBJ1-5; 7 bases are shared with TRBD1. V gave up 0 bases and J gave up 6 bases; unmatched junction bases: 2. The CDR3 runs 14 residues. The V gene's germline CDR1 is MNHNY and CDR2 SVGAGI (reference sequence). CDR3 region: CASSYSRGGQPQHF. The CDR3 DNA is TGTGCCAGCAGTTACTCCAGGGGGGGTCAGCCCCAGCATTTT.

The chain links TRBV27 to TRBJ1-4, with D uncertain. This CDR3 spans 13 amino acids. V was cut by 3 bases and J by 3 bases, with 5 bases left in between. Germline CDR1 and CDR2: MNHEY and SMNVEV (reference sequence). The CDR3 DNA sequence: TGTGCCAGCAGTTTTGGGCCTAATGAAAAACTGTTTTTT. Protein product: CASSFGPNEKLFF.

This rearrangement joins TRBV5-6 to TRBJ2-7; TRBD1 aligns across 8 bases. Trimming cost V 1 base and J 5 bases; bases outside gene matches: 5. Per germline, CDR1 SGHDT and CDR2 YYEEEE. This CDR3 has 14 amino acids. CDR3 coding DNA: TGTGCCAGCAGCTTGTACAGGGGGAGCCACGAGCAGTACTTC. Translation gives CASSLYRGSHEQYF.

The chain carries TRBV11-3 and TRBJ2-1; 9 nucleotides match TRBD2. The germline CDR1 and CDR2 sequences are SGHNT and YENEEA. The ends lost 0 bases at V and 4 bases at J; junction bases unmatched: 4. This CDR3 region has 16 residues. CDR3 region: CASSLESSGKYNEQFF. CDR3 coding DNA: TGTGCCAGCAGCTTAGAATCTAGCGGGAAATACAATGAGCAGTTCTTC.

This clone was observed once. This likely stems from a read error, as it lies one base from a far larger clone. The chain carries TRBV30 and TRBJ1-3; TRBD1 might be the D (5 bases). CDR3 size: 11 residues. The ends were cut back, 2 bases at V and 11 bases at J, with 10 bases in the middle. Per germline, CDR1 GTSNPN and CDR2 SVGIG (reference sequence). The CDR3 DNA is TGTGCCTGGAGTTACAGGAACGCCATATATTTT. Its translation is CAWSYRNAIYF.

The sample holds many counts of this clone. J is TRBJ2-1 and V is TRBV6-4; 8 bases are shared with TRBD2. CDR1 MRHNA and CDR2 SNTAGT come from the germline V gene. This CDR3 has 15 amino acids. V shed 5 bases and J 6 bases; nucleotides not matched to a gene: 9. DNA of the CDR3: TGTGCCAGCAGTTACAGGCGGGAGGTTCCCAATGAGCAGTTCTTC. This codes for CASSYRREVPNEQFF.

As regards this clone: A read error is the likely source, as a far larger clone sits one nucleotide away. The chain recombines TRBV2 with TRBJ1-1; D not certain. This CDR3 has 13 amino acids. Germline V gene lookup returns CDR1 SNHLY and CDR2 FYNNEI. Trimming shortened V by 2 bases and J by 1 base, and 5 bases separated the two germline ends. CDR3 sequence reads: CASSELQNTEAFF. The CDR3 DNA sequence: TGTGCCAGCAGTGAACTACAGAACACTGAAGCTTTCTTT.

In regard to this clone: It may be a read error: a sequence one base away is much more abundant. The chain links TRBV4-1 to TRBJ2-1; D call uncertain. This CDR3 comprises 14 residues. Germline V lookup: CDR1 MGHRA, CDR2 YSYEKL. The CDR3 DNA is TGCGCCAACAGCCACCCCGGACGGAACGGAGAGCAGTTCTTC. Protein sequence: CANSHPGRNGEQFF.

V and J are TRBV2 and TRBJ1-1; TRBD1 matches at 7 bases. Per germline, CDR1 SNHLY and CDR2 FYNNEI. J was trimmed by 3 bases and V by 6 bases; bases with no gene match: 7. The length of the CDR3 is 14 residues. This chain's CDR3 is CASSDRVRDTEAFF. The CDR3 coding sequence is TGTGCCAGCAGCGACAGGGTGAGGGACACTGAAGCTTTCTTT.

The V and J genes are TRBV7-3 and TRBJ2-5; D gene uncertain. The ends were cut back, 5 bases at V and 1 base at J, with 8 bases in the middle. The CDR3 contains 13 residues. Germline loops: CDR1 SGHTA, CDR2 FQGTGA. CDR3 sequence (DNA): TGTGCCAGCAGCCCCATCCCCCAAGAGACCCAGTACTTC. This codes for CASSPIPQETQYF.

This chain uses TRBV7-2 with TRBJ1-1; D possibly corresponds to TRBD1 (5 bases). The CDR3 is made up of 15 amino acids. Germline CDR1 and CDR2: SGHTA and FQGNSA. Between the trimmed V and J ends, which lost 3 bases and 4 bases, there was a span of 15 bases. Here the CDR3 reads CASSLSVSGGTEAFF. In nucleotides, the CDR3 is TGTGCCAGCAGCTTGTCGGTTTCGGGGGGCACTGAAGCTTTCTTT.

This clone occurred once. J is TRBJ2-1 and V is TRBV9, with D perhaps matching TRBD2 (6 bases). V lost 3 bases to trimming and J lost 0 bases, with 13 bases between them. Germline assignment: CDR1 SGDLS and CDR2 YYNGEE. The CDR3 extends over 16 amino acids. The CDR3 bases are TGTGCCAGCAGCGAAGCGGGCGCCAGCTCCTACAATGAGCAGTTCTTC. Translation: CASSEAGASSYNEQFF.

Details on this clone: One base separates it from a far larger clone, so it is likely a read error. V is TRBV6-1 and J is TRBJ1-5; D is undetermined. The germline V gene has CDR1 MNHNS and CDR2 SASEGT. The CDR3 loop spans 14 amino acids. Written as DNA, the CDR3 is TGTGCCAGCAGTGAACAGGATAGCGATCAGCCCCAGCATTTT. Amino acids: CASSEQDSDQPQHF.

The chain combines TRBV2 with TRBJ2-5; no reliable D call. CDR1 is SNHLY, CDR2 FYNNEI, per germline. The CDR3 loop spans 13 amino acids. V dropped 4 bases and J dropped 2 bases, with 8 bases sitting between them. The CDR3 loop reads CASSGLTQETQYF. The CDR3 DNA reads TGTGCCAGCAGTGGACTGACTCAAGAGACCCAGTACTTC.

This chain uses TRBV7-9 with TRBJ2-4; 7 nucleotides match TRBD2. CDR1 and CDR2 from the germline V gene are SEHNR and FQNEAQ (reference sequence). This CDR3 region has 16 residues. V lost 4 bases and J lost 0; bases outside the gene matches: 6. For the CDR3, the DNA is TGTGCCAGCAGCTCTTCGGGACTACTAGCCAAAAACATTCAGTACTTC. As protein: CASSSSGLLAKNIQYF.

This clone appeared many times. The chain links TRBV7-9 to TRBJ2-4; no definite D call. This CDR3 has 15 amino acids. In germline, CDR1 is SEHNR, CDR2 FQNEAQ (reference sequence). V lost 5 bases and J lost 8, with 19 bases in between. CDR3 amino acids: CASSPKGASMDIQYF. In nucleotides, the CDR3 is TGTGCCAGCAGCCCCAAGGGCGCGAGTATGGACATTCAGTACTTC.

This clone appeared once. This chain connects TRBV27 to TRBJ2-2; 8 bases align to TRBD2. Germline CDR1 and CDR2: MNHEY and SMNVEV (reference sequence). V lost 6 bases to trimming and J lost 4 bases; unmatched junction nucleotides: 4. This CDR3 is built from 14 residues. CDR3 region: CASRPGTSTGELFF. The CDR3 DNA is TGTGCCAGCAGACCTGGGACTAGCACCGGGGAGCTGTTTTTT.